This T cell receptor beta chain was sequenced for a study of T cells in Graves' hyperthyroidism and ophthalmopathy (dated by TCRdb to 2018 to 2020). Regarding the complete study: Peripheral blood was sampled at the time of initial diagnosis, prior to any treatment. A discovery cohort of roughly 100 patients, roughly 45 with Graves' ophthalmopathy and about 58 with stable Graves' hyperthyroidism, was used to find distinguishing TCR V-J signatures. Whether ophthalmopathy could be predicted prospectively was tested in an independent validation cohort made up of about 20 hyperthyroidism patients plus 17 patients who later progressed to ophthalmopathy. The roughly 100 discovery patients were randomly divided into training and test sets at a 7:3 ratio. The study also compared thyroid tissue and blood T-cell repertoires from roughly 6 Graves' hyperthyroidism patients. Once sampling was done, hyperthyroidism patients were given methimazole at a starting dose of 30 mg daily, whereas ophthalmopathy patients were given high-dose intravenous methylprednisolone. The paper reports TCR Vbeta CDR3 sequencing of about 140 peripheral blood samples: some 44 ophthalmopathy, about 75 hyperthyroidism and around 17 progressor patients.

Graves' hyperthyroidism was defined as stable when no progression to ophthalmopathy occurred over 18 months of follow-up. The hyperthyroidism patients were between 18 and 65 years old and newly diagnosed, with a disease duration of less than 2 months. Any patient with an uncontrolled infection, another autoimmune disease, pregnancy or lactation was excluded. Clinical symptoms, serum thyroxine and TRAb, thyroid ultrasound, and orbital computed tomography formed the basis for the diagnoses. Ficoll-Paque density gradient centrifugation was used to isolate PBMCs from about 10 ml of fresh peripheral blood. Total RNA was extracted with Trizol reagent, and quality was checked on an Agilent 2100 Bioanalyzer. This clonotype was seen more than once but under ten times. Which antigen it targets is not known. One base away there is no much larger clone; base qualities are not given. V is shortened by 6 bases, J by 6 bases, and the region joining them spans 20 bases. CDR1 and CDR2 are read off the germline V gene as MGHRA and YSYEKL. The CDR3 measures 16 amino acids from cysteine to phenylalanine. Only the CDR3 part of the read is kept: 48 bases, read in frame from the first base.

The TCR beta CDR3 regions were amplified from the RNA transcripts. For the first round of RT-PCR on the TCR CDR3, the HTBI primer set was used together with the Qiagen OneStep RT-PCR kit. Libraries were constructed in a second round of multiplex PCR, after which size selection and purification were performed. Sequencing of the libraries was done on an Illumina HiSeq2000 using paired-end 100 bp reads. The study's own analysis went as follows. Raw data were processed with SOAPnuke, discarding reads with adapters, uncalled bases, mean Phred below 15, or no exact constant-primer or identifier match. COPE v1.2.5 was used to merge the high-quality paired reads, and each unique nucleotide sequence was defined as a clonotype. MiTCR v1.1 was used to align the clonotypes against IMGT TRBV, TRBD and TRBJ reference segments. Only V-J combinations with frequency above 0.0001, covering roughly 99% of repertoires, were analysed. The TCS score was defined as F50 (clonal expansion) divided by E x V (chaos), with BLOSUM62-based TCRdist calculated between CDR3 peptides within each V-J. Welch's t-statistics and random forest reduced some 510 V-J features to 10 to 15, which were used in a naive Bayes classifier (R e1071). TCRdb cleaned the public reads at Q25 with fastp, built clones with MiXCR and kept in-frame beta chains. Here each entry gathers all rows of one CDR3 protein and keeps the most common genes and DNA. The V and J calls follow TCRdb's processing rather than the paper's. The sample records 200,000 or so distinct CDR3 sequences, about a sixth of which are singletons. The ten top clones hold around 48% of the sample.

The paper's findings and limits, for the study overall: No statistical method was used to fix the sample size in advance, and group allocation was not hidden from the investigators. During validation, the model predicted progression to ophthalmopathy a median of around 7 months ahead of onset, with almost 71% sensitivity and about 72% specificity. Blood samples also contained most of the expanded thyroid clonotypes (frequency above 0.001), which suggests that blood repertoires may reflect thyroid immune responses. A 13 V-J signature model separated ophthalmopathy from stable hyperthyroidism, with about 90% sensitivity and 81% to 82% specificity in cross-validation and 80%/75% in testing.

This sequence originates from a woman aged 50 to 60 with Graves' hyperthyroidism. Specimen: blood. This receptor chain uses TRBV4-1 and TRBJ2-2; TRBD2 is a possible D gene, resting on 6 matching bases. The nucleotides read TGCGCCAGCAGACCGCTAGCGTCGTTTGTCCCCGGGGAGCTGTTTTTT. The resulting protein is CASRPLASFVPGELFF.